This T cell receptor beta chain comes out of a study of blood T cell repertoires in COVID-19. Study-level information: COVID-19 samples, acute and convalescent, were from the United States, Italy and Spain. T cells, B-cell-depleted T cells, or PBMCs supplied cDNA or gDNA.

The CDR3 sequence is 15 residues long. V gave up 4 bases and J gave up 1 base; unmatched junction bases: 6. CDR1 and CDR2 (germline): MGHDK, SYGVNS. Authors' data handling: Cell counts per sample came from amplifying reference gene primers. Using immunoSEQ multiplex PCR, the repertoire was profiled, and TCRdb retains in-frame clones only, with some absent. V and J calls plus clone size are reproduced from that table; the DNA served to infer D and trimming. The data contain about 140,000 clones, more than 60% of them singletons. Sample: peripheral blood. This chain uses TRBV25-1 with TRBJ1-1, with 7 positions matching TRBD1. This receptor was taken from a woman in her fifties or sixties with active or convalescent COVID-19. This chain's CDR3 is CASSASGGSNTEAFF. Written as DNA, the CDR3 is TGTGCCAGCAGTGCATCAGGGGGTTCGAACACTGAAGCTTTCTTT.